This TCR beta chain was identified during a study of shared T cell receptors in the human thymus. Produced via immunoSEQ multiplex PCR; TCRdb's table is partial and in-frame only. The sample yields hundreds of thousands of clones, around 89% seen once. Germline assignment: CDR1 LGHNA and CDR2 YNFKEQ. The CDR3 has 16 residues. V lost 2 bases, J lost 1 base, and 4 bases stayed unmatched. The same specimen was also included in a second study, on human thymus T cells. According to that study: Congenital heart defects were the reason for the corrective surgery that the donors, healthy Finnish infants, were having. Thymus pieces cut out during corrective heart surgery were the tissue that was used. Biased V and J segment usage appeared in thymus and peripheral blood. Related research has reported that thymic repertoires overlap highly among unrelated individuals.

The TCR was taken from a boy under three years old with a congenital heart defect. This chain joins TRBV4-2 and TRBJ2-4, with TRBD1 matching 8 bases. Sequencing was performed on thymocytes. The chain's CDR3 is CASSQHRGAAKNIQYF. CDR3 sequence (DNA): TGTGCCAGCAGCCAACACAGGGGGGCGGCCAAAAACATTCAGTACTTC.